This T cell receptor beta chain was sequenced for a study of OX40 agonist ivuxolimab in advanced cancers. For context, the study as a whole: Ivuxolimab was an agonistic, fully human IgG2 monoclonal antibody directed against OX40 (CD134), a costimulatory receptor. Intravenous ivuxolimab was administered to patients every 2 weeks at six dose levels: 0.01, 0.1, 0.3, 1.5, 3 and 10 mg/kg. Among the roughly 50 dose-escalation patients, roughly 20 had hepatocellular carcinoma, 15 or so melanoma, 9 renal cell carcinoma and 9 head and neck cancer. The dose-escalation cohort was about 87% male with a mean age of approximately 60 years, ranging from 23 to 79. Patients were allowed to have had prior anti-PD-1, anti-PD-L1 or anti-CTLA-4 therapy, and around 41% of the dose-escalation patients had previously received checkpoint inhibitors. Partial responses occurred in three dose-escalation patients, of whom one had hepatocellular carcinoma and two had cutaneous melanoma. The purpose of peripheral TCRbeta sequencing was to test whether ivuxolimab changed TCR sequence diversity and led to clonal T-cell expansion. The paper describes the monotherapy dose-escalation part (N ≈ 51 patients) of the phase I trial of ivuxolimab.

Patients with autoimmune disease history or receiving systemic immunosuppression were excluded from the trial. Peripheral blood for TCR sequencing was drawn from every dose cohort at baseline, at cycle 4 day 1 and at cycle 7 day 1. The samples were drawn from a first-in-human, open-label, multicenter phase I dose-escalation trial of ivuxolimab. Adults with locally advanced or metastatic head and neck squamous cell, hepatocellular, melanoma or renal cell carcinoma were enrolled in the trial. Before TCR sequencing, CD4+ T cells and CD8+ T cells from peripheral blood were sorted into separate populations. V lost 7 bases and J lost 0 bases; the stretch between them is 9 bases long. Looking up the germline V gene (reference sequence) yields CDR1 LNHDA and CDR2 SQIVND. The CDR3 runs 13 amino acids, cysteine and phenylalanine included. The CDR3 DNA has 39 bases and is translated from base 1. What the work shows at the level of the full study, not this receptor alone: Which antigens the clonally expanded peripheral T cells were specific for was not determined. Partial responders in the 0.1-3.0 mg/kg groups had among the lowest normalized peripheral clonal expansion, especially among CD8+ T cells. Clonal expansion of both CD4+ and CD8+ blood T cells was observed from baseline to week 6 at doses 0.1 to 3.0 mg/kg. Low levels of normalized T-cell clonal expansion were also seen in some nonresponding patients. After ivuxolimab, CD8+ T cells had more expanded clones than CD4+ T cells on average.

About this clone: The target of this receptor is not known. Base-call qualities are not available, and no considerably larger clone is one nucleotide away.

For sequencing of the TCRbeta CDR3 region, genomic DNA was extracted from the sorted cells. The immunoSEQ Assay was used to sequence the TCRbeta CDR3 regions. TCRdb took over this immuneACCESS table, retaining in-frame rearrangements with V and J assigned. Such tables are incomplete; in checked studies, under half of the missing clones stem from an unresolved V gene, and the remainder is unexplained. The sample table records more than 50,000 clones; 79% of these occur just once. The ten biggest clones cover 2% to 3% of the sample. This TCR was sampled from an adult with an advanced solid tumor such as melanoma, head and neck, liver or kidney cancer. The starting material was CD4+ or CD8+ T cells sorted from blood, obtained in a trial of the OX40 agonist ivuxolimab. The chain is made from TRBV19 and TRBJ1-1; the D gene remains uncertain. The base sequence is TGTGCCAGTAAGGACGGATTGAACACTGAAGCTTTCTTT. Its protein is CASKDGLNTEAFF.